A selection of T cell receptor beta chains follows, all from one sample in a study of blood T cell repertoires in COVID-19. The data were produced by immunoSEQ multiplex PCR, yet TCRdb's version contains in-frame clones alone and is incomplete. The sample carries roughly 130,000 clones, about 86% recorded once. The sample comprised peripheral blood. These receptors were collected from a woman in her forties or fifties with acute or convalescent COVID-19. CDR3s include the opening cysteine and the closing phenylalanine or tryptophan. The D gene is left open where the match is weak. Clone size is given for some rows only: seen once, a few or many times, or a class if the clone is expanded.

.	TRBV28	TRBJ1-5	.	TGTGCCAGCAGTCCCTGGGACTTTGGTCCAACCATTAGCAATCAGCCCCAGCATTTT	CASSPWDFGPTISNQPQHF
TRBD1	TRBV5-4	TRBJ1-2	.	TGTGCCAGCAGCTTGGGAGGTGGACAGGGGGCGGGATATGGCTACACCTTC	CASSLGGGQGAGYGYTF
.	TRBV9	TRBJ2-2	.	TGTGCCAGCAGCGTAAAAACAGACACCGGGGAGCTGTTTTTT	CASSVKTDTGELFF
TRBD1	TRBV10-3	TRBJ1-2	.	TGTGCCATCAGTGAGGGCGGGACAGGAAACTATGGCTACACCTTC	CAISEGGTGNYGYTF
.	TRBV5-1	TRBJ1-1	.	TGCGCCAGCAGCTTCTGGACACCAAACACTGAAGCTTTCTTT	CASSFWTPNTEAFF
TRBD1	TRBV5-5	TRBJ1-2	.	TGTGCCAGCAGCTGGGACAGGGACTATGGCTACACCTTC	CASSWDRDYGYTF
TRBD1	TRBV7-2	TRBJ2-3	.	TGTGCCAGCAGGAACCGACAGGGGGGTACAGATACGCAGTATTTT	CASRNRQGGTDTQYF
.	TRBV28	TRBJ1-2	.	TGTGCCAGCATATTTCAGGGAGGGATCTATGGCTACACCTTC	CASIFQGGIYGYTF
.	TRBV25-1	TRBJ1-6	few	TGTGCCAGCAGTGAATACGGTAGTGAGAGCTCCTATAATTCACCCCTCCACTTT	CASSEYGSESSYNSPLHF
.	TRBV21-1	TRBJ1-2	.	TGTGCCAGCAGCAAAGACAGGGGTTATGGCTACACCTTC	CASSKDRGYGYTF
.	TRBV6-1	TRBJ1-6	.	TGTGCCAGCAGTGAAGGCCTAGTCTCACCCCTCCACTTT	CASSEGLVSPLHF
.	TRBV6-1	TRBJ1-5	.	TGTGCCAGCAGTGAAACAGGCCACCAGCCCCAGCATTTT	CASSETGHQPQHF
TRBD1	TRBV3-1/TRBV3-2	TRBJ1-1	.	TGTGCCAGCAGCCCCTACGGACAGGGTAGGACTGAAGCTTTCTTT	CASSPYGQGRTEAFF
.	TRBV6-6	TRBJ1-1	.	TGTGCCAGCAGTACGAGGTCAGGGCCGAACACTGAAGCTTTCTTT	CASSTRSGPNTEAFF
TRBD1	TRBV7-9	TRBJ1-2	.	TGTGCCAGCAGCTCGGACAGGCTTATCTATGGCTACACCTTC	CASSSDRLIYGYTF
TRBD1	TRBV9	TRBJ2-3	.	TGTGCCAGCAGCGACAGGGGTACAGATACGCAGTATTTT	CASSDRGTDTQYF
.	TRBV5-4	TRBJ2-3	.	TGTGCCAGCAGCTATAACAGAGATACGCAGTATTTT	CASSYNRDTQYF
.	TRBV12-3/TRBV12-4	TRBJ2-1	.	TGTGCCAGCAGTTCTCGACAAGAGCAGTTCTTC	CASSSRQEQFF
TRBD2	TRBV7-8	TRBJ2-1	.	TGTGCCACCCAGGGTCCGGGGGGGATAAATGAGCAGTTCTTC	CATQGPGGINEQFF
.	TRBV20-1	TRBJ2-7	.	TGCAGTGCGAGACGAGAATACGAGCAGTACTTC	CSARREYEQYF